The subject of this entry is one T cell receptor (beta chain). CDR3 size: 14 residues. V was trimmed by 0 bases and J by 6 bases, leaving 14 bases between them. CDR1 is DFQATT, CDR2 SNEGSKA, per germline (reference sequence). RNA transcripts gave rise to amplified TCR beta CDR3 regions. Initially, a first-round RT-PCR of the TCR CDR3 employed the HTBI primer set. TCRdb passed the multiplex PCR reads through MiXCR, listing each CDR3 protein once. There are roughly 560,000 distinct CDR3 sequences in the sample; roughly 14% occur only once, and roughly 4.5% lies in the top ten. These data come from a study of T cells in Graves' hyperthyroidism and ophthalmopathy.

This sequence originates from a woman aged 40 to 50 with Graves' ophthalmopathy. The chain combines TRBV20-1 with TRBJ1-2; maybe TRBD1 (6 bases). The sequenced sample consisted of blood. CDR3 sequence (DNA): TGCAGTGCTAGAGATTACAGGGATTTTGATGGCTACACCTTC. This encodes CSARDYRDFDGYTF.